This TCR beta chain was profiled in a study of blood T cell repertoires in COVID-19. On the study more broadly: Samples of COVID-19 (acute and convalescent) were obtained from the United States, Italy and Spain. Sample material is recorded as cDNA or gDNA derived from T cells, B-cell-depleted T cells, or PBMCs.

This clone was detected only a few times. Germline values: CDR1 SGHRS, CDR2 YFSETQ. This CDR3 has 14 residues. V was shortened by 5 bases and J by 4 bases, with 13 bases between the two germline ends. Authors' processing steps: It was from reference gene primer amplification that nucleated cell counts were estimated. Profiled with immunoSEQ multiplex PCR; TCRdb holds only in-frame clones, not every one. Clone size and V and J calls were adopted from that table, with D and trimming inferred from the DNA. There are under 300,000 clones in the sample; approximately 85% occur only once, and about 11% lies in the top ten.

Input material: peripheral blood. This chain links TRBV5-1 with TRBJ1-3; D is unclear. This clonotype was sampled from a woman in her 70s with acute or convalescent COVID-19. The CDR3 DNA sequence: TGCGCCAGCAGGGCTGGGCCCGGAGGAAACACCATATATTTT. It encodes CASRAGPGGNTIYF.